This TCR beta chain derives from a study of T-cell memory formation after mild COVID-19 (dated by TCRdb to the early 2020s). For the study in its entirety: Most TCR sequence clusters were specific to one of the two donors. T-cell clones expanding and contracting after mild COVID-19 in a couple of donors were tracked by longitudinal TCRalpha and TCRbeta repertoire sequencing. The cohort comprised two young, previously healthy adult volunteers, one female and one male. Beyond this particular receptor, the publication reports: The study covered only a couple of mild cases, and larger cohorts including severe cases with pre-infection samples were considered necessary. Contracting CD4+ clones turned up mainly in the CM and EM memory subsets, whereas EMRA was where CD8+ clones were enriched. The detection of some responding clones in pre-infection memory suggests that pre-existing cross-reactive memory T cells joined the SARS-CoV-2 response. Clones that contracted from day 15 to 85 showed balanced CD4/CD8 phenotypes, whereas a second wave of clones that expanded from day 15 to 37 leaned towards CD4+. SARS-CoV-2 specificity was not confirmed for the second-wave clones peaking on day 37.

Sequencing instrument: Illumina NovaSeq 6000. cDNA libraries for TCRalpha and TCRbeta were prepared by 5'RACE using constant-segment primers, with sample barcodes and unique molecular identifiers added. Trizol reagent was used to extract RNA from every sample. Amplification of the libraries took two PCR steps, and the second step added a second sample barcode plus Illumina TruSeq adapters. The libraries were sequenced on an Illumina NovaSeq using 2 x 150 bp paired-end reads. Processing in the source paper ran as follows. The reads were demultiplexed and collapsed into UMI-guided consensus sequences using migec v1.2.7. Using mixcr v2.1.11, UMI consensuses were aligned to TRA and TRB V and J templates and then assembled into clonotypes. A clonotype was counted as expanded or contracted only when both edgeR and NoisET called the clonotype significant, with the noise models trained on biological replicates. For edgeR calls, a false discovery rate-adjusted p below 0.01 and a log2 fold-change threshold of 1 were applied. As an exploratory analysis of dynamics, max-normalized trajectories of the 1000 most abundant clonotypes were examined by PCA with hierarchical clustering. Each responding clone was given a CD4 or CD8 phenotype based on the CD4+ and CD8+ repertoires, which had been sequenced separately. Starting from the raw public reads, TCRdb applied fastp trimming at Q25, assembled clones with MiXCR and retained in-frame beta chains. Entries that share a CDR3 protein sequence are merged under the most common genes and DNA. TCRdb's processing, not the authors', yielded these V and J calls. A total of around 320,000 distinct CDR3 sequences appear in this sample, approximately 29% of them only once. The leading ten clones occupy roughly 14% of the sample.

Ficoll-Paque density gradient centrifugation was used to isolate PBMCs. About this clonotype: Its specific antigen is unknown. Base qualities are not provided; no much larger clone lies one nucleotide away.

Sequenced sample: PBMCs or a T cell subset sorted from them (not recorded which). The TCR originated in an adult woman who had mild COVID-19 (a few samples of this study predate the infection). The sample titles of this study are shuffled in the database, so cell type and time point are left out; the donor was told from shared clones.

CDR3 protein: CASRRLVLSTDTQYF. At the DNA level, the sequence is TGTGCCAGCAGACGACTGGTCCTCAGCACAGATACGCAGTATTTT. The V and J genes are TRBV6-2 or TRBV6-3 and TRBJ2-3; the D gene cannot be resolved reliably. Trimming costs V 6 bases and J 0 bases, and their ends lie 13 bases apart. Its CDR3 holds 15 amino acids, cysteine through phenylalanine. Just CDR3 DNA is preserved here, 45 bases in frame from base 1. The germline V gene specifies MNHEY as CDR1 and SVGEGT as CDR2.